The rows below give T cell receptor beta chains drawn from one sample of a study of cytomegalovirus exposure and HLA in healthy donors. Profiled with immunoSEQ multiplex PCR; TCRdb holds only in-frame clones, not every one. The sample has 150,000 to 160,000 clones, 65% to 75% seen once. Sequencing was done on a sample of PBMCs. Receptors originate from a man in his late teens or twenties in good health and CMV-seronegative. The CDR3 runs from the conserved cysteine through the conserved F or W. The D gene is left open where the match is weak. Some rows have no size entry. The others give once, few or many, or a class for an expanded clone.

NA	NA	TRBV5-8	TRBJ1-3	TGTGCCAGCAGCCTCTCGTCAAACACCATATATTTT	CASSLSSNTIYF
NA	TRBD1	TRBV5-1	TRBJ2-1	TGCGCCAGCAGCTTAGGACAGGGCTCCTACAATGAGCAGTTCTTC	CASSLGQGSYNEQFF
NA	NA	TRBV5-1	TRBJ2-5	TGCGCCAGCAGCTTCGGCGGGGCCGGGGAGACCCAGTACTTC	CASSFGGAGETQYF
NA	TRBD1	TRBV11-3	TRBJ2-2	TGTGCCAGCAGCTTAGGTGGACAGGGGCTTCCCGGGGAGCTGTTTTTT	CASSLGGQGLPGELFF
NA	NA	TRBV2	TRBJ2-2	TGTGCCAGCAGGCAGACTCCGAACACCGGGGAGCTGTTTTTT	CASRQTPNTGELFF
few	TRBD1	TRBV6-6	TRBJ2-1	TGTGCCAGCAGTTGGGCACCCGGGACAGGGGTTGAGCAGTTCTTC	CASSWAPGTGVEQFF
NA	TRBD2	TRBV9	TRBJ2-1	TGTGCCAGCACCCCGGGGGGGATCGCCTACAATGAGCAGTTCTTC	CASTPGGIAYNEQFF
NA	TRBD2	TRBV7-6	TRBJ2-3	TGTGCCAGCAGCTTACTTGGGACTAGCGGGGGGGCGGATACGCAGTATTTT	CASSLLGTSGGADTQYF
NA	NA	TRBV28	TRBJ1-2	TGTGCCAGCAGTTTAAAGGCAGGGTTAAACTATGGCTACACCTTC	CASSLKAGLNYGYTF
NA	TRBD1	TRBV14	TRBJ2-7	TGTGCCAGCAGCATCCGGACAGGATACTCCTACGAGCAGTACTTC	CASSIRTGYSYEQYF